The 5 T cell receptor beta chains given below trace back to one sample, sequenced in a study of blood T cell repertoires in COVID-19. Method: immunoSEQ multiplex PCR; TCRdb's copy keeps in-frame clones and lacks some. The sample shows about 300,000 clones, 89% of them seen only once. The sequenced sample was PBMCs or T cells enriched from blood (not recorded which). These receptors were collected from a woman in her fifties or sixties who had been exposed to COVID-19.

The genes are TRBV5-8 and TRBJ1-5, with unresolved D. Germline V gene lookup returns CDR1 SGHTS and CDR2 YDEGEE. The V end was cut by 0 bases, the J end by 1 base, with 8 bases between. The CDR3 runs to 15 residues. The CDR3 DNA reads TGTGCCAGCAGCTTGGACAGCACAAGCAATCAGCCCCAGCATTTT. It specifies CASSLDSTSNQPQHF.

This chain connects TRBV27 to TRBJ2-1; D gene uncertain. Trimming pared 4 bases from V and 4 bases from J, leaving 5 bases between. This CDR3 has 12 residues. From germline, CDR1 is MNHEY and CDR2 SMNVEV (reference sequence). CDR3 in DNA: TGTGCCAGCAGTTCCCTTTACAATGAGCAGTTCTTC. Residues: CASSSLYNEQFF.

The sample holds a few counts of this clone. The chain's CDR3 is CASSAGEQYF. The CDR3 DNA reads TGCGCCAGCAGTGCGGGCGAGCAGTACTTC. The chain uses TRBV10-2 and TRBJ2-7; D not certain. This CDR3 comprises 10 residues. Trimming removed 4 bases from V and 6 bases from J, with 4 bases in between. The V gene's germline CDR1 is WSHSY and CDR2 SAAADI.

This clone was found once. This rearrangement joins TRBV7-8 to TRBJ1-1; 10 bases agree with TRBD1. This CDR3 is built from 17 residues. Germline loops: CDR1 SGHVS, CDR2 FQNEAQ. Trimming took 2 bases from V and 5 from J; bases not matched to a gene: 11. The CDR3 nucleotides are TGTGCCAGCAGCTTACCTCGACAGGGGGCGAGTGATACTGAAGCTTTCTTT. Protein product: CASSLPRQGASDTEAFF.

The chain employs TRBV6-5 and TRBJ2-1, with D possibly matching TRBD1 (6 bases). Germline assignment: CDR1 MNHEY and CDR2 SVGAGI. The CDR3 loop spans 15 amino acids. The V end lost 6 bases, the J end lost 4 bases, and 16 bases lay between the germline ends. The CDR3 DNA reads as TGTGCCAGCAGCCTCACAGGGTTCCCATACAATGAGCAGTTCTTC. Translation gives CASSLTGFPYNEQFF.